One sample yielded the 7 T cell receptor beta chains listed below, sequenced in a study of blood T cell repertoires in COVID-19. The repertoire was sequenced with immunoSEQ multiplex PCR; TCRdb's copy has only in-frame clones and lacks some. The data show 160,000 or so clones, approximately 87% seen once. Sample: peripheral blood. These receptors all come from a woman in her sixties or seventies with acute or convalescent COVID-19.

This chain connects TRBV5-1 to TRBJ2-7; 7 bases agree with TRBD1. The CDR3 is 14 amino acids. Trimming removed 3 bases from V and 4 bases from J; junction bases left unmatched: 7. The germline CDR1 and CDR2 sequences are SGHRS and YFSETQ. The CDR3 DNA is TGCGCCAGCAGCTCGGGAAACAGGGGTTACGAGCAGTACTTC. Amino acids: CASSSGNRGYEQYF.

The genes are TRBV4-2 and TRBJ2-1; D is unresolved. The CDR3 is 14 residues long. Trimming left V 0 bases short and J 8 bases short, with 11 bases between. Germline assignment: CDR1 LGHNA and CDR2 YNFKEQ. The CDR3 nucleotides are TGTGCCAGCAGCCAAGACCGACTCCGGGATGAGCAGTTCTTC. Translated, it gives CASSQDRLRDEQFF.

This clone was detected once. This rearrangement joins TRBV10-3 to TRBJ2-2; TRBD2 matches 11 bases. This CDR3 is built from 16 residues. Germline V gene sequence: CDR1 ENHRY, CDR2 SYGVKD. Losses at the gene ends were 1 base for V and 5 bases for J; bases not matched to a gene: 3. CDR3 protein: CAISEWTSGRTGELFF. The DNA of the CDR3 is TGTGCCATCAGTGAGTGGACTAGCGGGCGGACCGGGGAGCTGTTTTTT.

This clone has just a few counts. The chain is built from TRBV6-4 and TRBJ1-6; TRBD1 is a possible D gene (6 bases). V dropped 6 bases and J dropped 6 bases, with 15 bases sitting between them. Germline V gene data show CDR1 as MRHNA and CDR2 as SNTAGT. The CDR3 is made up of 15 amino acids. The CDR3 DNA follows: TGTGCCAGCAGAGATACAGGGCCACTTAATTCACCCCTCCACTTT. Translation: CASRDTGPLNSPLHF.

In its sample, this clone was seen once. The chain has TRBV5-1 and TRBJ2-1; no reliable D call. Germline lookup yields CDR1 SGHRS and CDR2 YFSETQ. The V end was cut by 1 base, the J end by 8 bases, with 4 bases between. CDR3 length equals 11 residues. Written as DNA, the CDR3 is TGCGCCAGCAGCTTGTCATATGAGCAGTTCTTC. This encodes CASSLSYEQFF.

Remarks on this clone: Additional DNA sequences in this sample encode the identical CDR3. The chain combines TRBV4-2 with TRBJ1-1; no clear D. Germline assignment: CDR1 LGHNA and CDR2 YNFKEQ. The CDR3 length is 15 residues. Between the trimmed V and J ends, which lost 0 bases and 8 bases, there was a span of 16 bases. The CDR3 DNA follows: TGTGCCAGCAGCCAAGATCGGCGGGGAACCACCGAAGCTTTCTTT. This sequence encodes CASSQDRRGTTEAFF.

This clone has just one count. This chain uses TRBV5-1 with TRBJ2-7, with 9 positions matching TRBD2. This CDR3 is built from 13 residues. From germline, CDR1 is SGHRS and CDR2 YFSETQ. V was clipped by 4 bases and J by 5 bases; unmatched bases: 4. Here the CDR3 reads CASSQLAGNEQYF. For the CDR3, the DNA is TGCGCCAGCAGCCAGCTAGCGGGGAACGAGCAGTACTTC.